This paragraph covers one T cell receptor (beta chain) sequence. Antigen: not known. This sample was included in a study of blood T cells in healthy people across ages. Study observations and caveats: Estimated diversity, derived from one million T cells, was regarded as an underestimate.

For the second PCR, which ran for roughly 6 to 12 cycles, a sample-barcoded 5' primer and a J-beta primer mix were used. TCRdb analysed the 5' RACE reads with MiXCR anew, one entry per CDR3 protein. The sample lists around 870,000 distinct CDR3 sequences; more than 25% were seen once. The amount of total RNA extracted per sample was at least 5.5 micrograms. With 2 bases removed from V and 10 bases from J, the gap between germline ends came to 24 bases. This CDR3 comprises 17 residues. Germline V CDR1 and CDR2: MNHNY, SVGAGI (reference sequence). The sequence was obtained from a woman older than 75 in good health. Sequenced material: blood. The chain carries TRBV6-6 and TRBJ2-1; D possibly corresponds to TRBD1 (6 bases). The CDR3 DNA follows: TGTGCCAGCAGTTACAAGATGGGGACAACTAAGGGCGACGAGCAGTTCTTC. It specifies CASSYKMGTTKGDEQFF.